The following is a T cell receptor (beta chain) sequence with its context. No antigen is known for it. There are no base qualities to consult, and no much larger clone falls within one base. TCRbeta CDR3 regions were amplified from genomic DNA using the immunoSEQ Assay, a bias-controlled multiplex PCR. Processing in the source paper ran as follows. The number of nucleated cells in each sample was estimated by amplification of reference gene primers within the assay. Sequence reads were collapsed and filtered to measure the absolute abundance of every unique TCRbeta CDR3 rearrangement. Productive Simpson clonality was computed per sample as the square root of Simpson's diversity index over productive rearrangements. In TCRdb, the immuneACCESS table is reduced to in-frame sequences with V and J assigned. These tables do not hold every clone; where another copy was compared, an unresolved V gene accounts for under half, and the others remain unexplained. Clone size and V and J calls were adopted from that table, with D and trimming inferred from the DNA. The sample contains fewer than 300,000 clones, approximately 81% of them found a single time. The ten largest clones add up to 2.5% to 3.5% of the sample.

This entry comes from a study of blood T cell repertoires in COVID-19 (dated by TCRdb to between 2020 and 2021). Study-level background: Samples covering the acute and convalescent phases of COVID-19 were provided by collaborators in the United States, Italy and Spain. The prospective study material was composed of cDNA or gDNA derived from T cells, B-cell-depleted T cells, or PBMCs. The dataset comprised deeply sampled blood TCRbeta repertoires from subjects exposed to, actively infected with, or recovered from COVID-19. A freely available public database, intended as a resource for researchers studying the immune response to SARS-CoV-2, is where the repertoires were released. Samples came from the ongoing ImmuneRACE study (first 160 participants) plus 1,254 subjects from 6 global collaborators. A de-identified subject ID, COVID-19 status, age in years and sex were almost always included in the sample metadata. HLA class I and class II types, where available, came from metadata supplied by the sample provider rather than from assay-based typing. Overall results and qualifications from the work: The quantity of clinical and demographic metadata differed by source and by participant and was supplied without curation.

Whole blood was collected in K2EDTA tubes by collaborating institutions according to the institutions' own protocols. For TCRbeta analysis, collaborators shipped samples in one of three forms: frozen whole blood, isolated PBMCs, or DNA extracted from either of those sample types. The CDR3, cysteine through phenylalanine, is 15 amino acids long. The kept DNA is CDR3 alone, 45 bases in frame from the first base. The germline V gene encodes CDR1 LNHDA and CDR2 SQIVND (reference sequence). V is trimmed back by 5 bases and J by 6 bases, and the junction contains 7 bases that no gene match accounts for. The chain couples TRBV19 to TRBJ1-6, and TRBD1 aligns with 7 junction nucleotides. Sequencing used peripheral blood. This TCR was recovered from an older woman with active or convalescent COVID-19. The sequence in DNA is TGTGCCAGTAGTGGGGGTAACAGGGGTAATTCACCCCTCCACTTT. It codes for CASSGGNRGNSPLHF.